The entry below gives a single T cell receptor (beta chain) sequence along with its context. No antigen is known for it. Diagnoses rested on clinical symptoms, serum thyroxine and TRAb, thyroid ultrasound and orbital computed tomography. PBMCs were obtained from 9.5 to 10 ml fresh peripheral blood. RNA transcripts yielded amplified TCR beta CDR3 regions. First-round RT-PCR of the TCR CDR3 relied on the HTBI primer set. Each CDR3 protein gets one entry after TCRdb re-called the multiplex PCR reads with MiXCR. The sample shows around 700,000 distinct CDR3 sequences, around 20% of them seen only once. This record comes from a study of T cells in Graves' hyperthyroidism and ophthalmopathy. Broader study findings: Median prediction lead before ophthalmopathy onset was six to eight months with the model.

Trimming removed 6 bases from V and 5 bases from J; junction bases left unmatched: 6. CDR3 length equals 15 residues. Germline V gene data show CDR1 as KGHDR and CDR2 as SFDVKD. The TCR comes from a woman aged 45-59 years with Graves' hyperthyroidism that later progressed to Graves' ophthalmopathy. Material: blood. V gene TRBV24-1 combines with J gene TRBJ2-1; TRBD1 agrees at 10 bases. CDR3 bases: TGTGCCACCAGTCCCGGGACAGGGGTCCACAATGAGCAGTTCTTC. It specifies CATSPGTGVHNEQFF.